This T cell receptor beta chain was recovered during a study of blood T cell repertoires in COVID-19. The authors' processing: Amplifying reference gene primers gave estimates of nucleated cell counts. The protocol was immunoSEQ multiplex PCR, while the TCRdb copy is restricted to in-frame clones and leaves out a portion. V, J and clone size reflect that table, while D and trimming were determined from the DNA. This table holds 150,000 to 200,000 clones, 85% found once. CDR1 is GTSNPN, CDR2 SVGIG, per germline (reference sequence). CDR3 length equals 16 residues. J lost 7 bases, V lost 2 bases, and 13 bases had no gene match.

The sequencing input was peripheral blood. The chain joins TRBV30 to TRBJ2-1; 8 bases agree with TRBD2. The TCR sequence derives from a person between 65 and 79 years old with COVID-19, enrolled during active disease. The CDR3 loop reads CAWSLGTSRLDNEQFF. The DNA of the CDR3 is TGTGCCTGGAGTCTGGGGACTAGTAGGTTGGATAATGAGCAGTTCTTC.